The 18 T cell receptor beta chains in this list originate from one sample, sequenced in a study of blood T cells in healthy people across ages. Primers used in a second PCR of about 7 to 12 cycles were a sample-barcoded 5' primer and a J-beta primer mix. Via MiXCR, TCRdb re-called the 5' RACE reads, giving one row per CDR3 protein. This sample has 1.5 million to 2 million distinct CDR3 sequences; roughly 49% occur once, and the top ten carry more than 2%. The sample taken for sequencing was blood. The source is a woman aged 40 to 49 in good health.

The chain carries TRBV5-1 and TRBJ1-2; D call uncertain. V lost 3 bases and J 4 bases, leaving 10 bases between the germline ends. CDR1 and CDR2 from the germline V gene are SGHRS and YFSETQ. This CDR3 is built from 13 residues. The CDR3 reads CASSSAGSYGYTF. CDR3 bases: TGCGCCAGCAGCTCGGCGGGTTCCTATGGCTACACCTTC. Based on the CDR3 plus reference TRBV5-1 and TRBJ1-2, the full variable domain is KAGVTQTPRYLIKTRGQQVTLSCSPISGHRSVSWYQQTPGQGLQFLFEYFSETQRNKGNFPGRFSGRQFSNSRSEMNVSTLELGDSALYLCASSSAGSYGYTFGSGTRLTVV.

V usage is TRBV3-1 and J usage is TRBJ1-6; 7 nucleotides align to TRBD1. V shed 3 bases and J 7 bases; nucleotides not matched to a gene: 6. Germline V gives CDR1 LGHDT, CDR2 YNNKEL (reference sequence). This CDR3 region has 15 residues. The CDR3 nucleotides read TGTGCCAGCAGCCACCGGGACAGACAAAATTCACCCCTCCACTTT. This encodes CASSHRDRQNSPLHF.

The rearrangement joins TRBV10-3 to TRBJ2-1, with TRBD1 as a possible D gene (6 bases). V was trimmed by 4 bases and J by 3 bases, leaving 7 bases between them. The germline CDR1 and CDR2 sequences are ENHRY and SYGVKD. The CDR3 is 13 amino acids. DNA of the CDR3: TGTGCCATCAGTGGACAGGTCTACAATGAGCAGTTCTTC. Its protein product is CAISGQVYNEQFF.

There are many counts of this clonotype. The chain couples TRBV7-8 to TRBJ2-7; either TRBD1 or TRBD2 may supply D (5 bases each). Germline V gene lookup returns CDR1 SGHVS and CDR2 FQNEAQ. Trimming removed 8 bases from V and 4 bases from J, with 15 bases in between. The CDR3 contains 13 residues. This CDR3 reads CASGTGSGYEQYF. In DNA, the CDR3 is TGTGCCAGCGGGACGGGGAGCGGATACGAGCAGTACTTC.

This clonotype has more than one count but fewer than ten. This rearrangement joins TRBV11-1 to TRBJ2-1; 7 nucleotides agree with TRBD2. The J segment lost 7 bases and the V segment lost 4 bases, leaving 7 bases of the junction unmatched. Germline lookup yields CDR1 SGHAT and CDR2 FQDESV (reference sequence). This CDR3 has 14 amino acids. The CDR3 loop reads CASSWRAGQNEQFF. In nucleotides, the CDR3 is TGTGCCAGCAGCTGGCGAGCGGGGCAGAATGAGCAGTTCTTC.

This clonotype has a handful of counts. The chain has TRBV24-1 and TRBJ2-3, with 7 positions matching TRBD1. CDR1 and CDR2 (germline): KGHDR, SFDVKD. V dropped 4 bases and J dropped 4; count of bases not matched to a gene: 7. The CDR3 loop spans 15 amino acids. The CDR3 loop reads CATSDRQGSPDTQYF. The CDR3 nucleotides read TGTGCCACCAGTGACCGACAGGGCAGCCCAGATACGCAGTATTTT.

The chain has TRBV7-9 and TRBJ1-1; D remains unclear. The V gene's germline CDR1 is SEHNR and CDR2 FQNEAQ (reference sequence). The CDR3 length is 14 residues. V gave up 6 bases and J gave up 1 base, with 12 bases separating them. The CDR3 loop reads CASRGETKNTEAFF. Written as DNA, the CDR3 is TGTGCCAGCAGGGGCGAGACCAAGAACACTGAAGCTTTCTTT.

This clonotype occurred a few times. This rearrangement joins TRBV12-3 or TRBV12-4 to TRBJ2-3; D is undetermined. Trimming removed 5 bases at V and 1 base at J, with 19 bases between. The CDR3 is 17 amino acids. The CDR3 DNA reads TGTGCCAGCAGTCCTACCTTCGGCACCCTTGGCACAGATACGCAGTATTTT. As protein: CASSPTFGTLGTDTQYF.

V gene TRBV6-2 or TRBV6-3 combines with J gene TRBJ1-1, with 8 positions matching TRBD1. V lost 6 bases, J lost 7 bases, and 4 bases stayed unmatched. The length of the CDR3 is 12 residues. The V gene's germline CDR1 is MNHEY and CDR2 SVGEGT. This chain's CDR3 is CASRADRGEAFF. For the CDR3, the DNA is TGTGCCAGCAGGGCCGACAGGGGTGAAGCTTTCTTT.

The rearrangement links TRBV7-8 to TRBJ2-5, with TRBD2 matching over 9 bases. This CDR3 is 15 amino acids long. Germline assignment: CDR1 SGHVS and CDR2 FQNEAQ. The V gene end was trimmed by 3 bases and the J gene end by 5 bases; junction bases not matched to a gene: 7. The CDR3 loop reads CASSLKRGAKETQYF. CDR3 DNA: TGTGCCAGCAGCTTGAAGCGGGGGGCCAAGGAGACCCAGTACTTC.

This clonotype was counted only a few times. The chain joins TRBV7-8 to TRBJ2-4; D may be TRBD2 (6 bases). The CDR3 extends over 18 amino acids. Deletions cut 0 bases from V and 4 bases from J, with 19 bases between. From germline, CDR1 is SGHVS and CDR2 FQNEAQ. The CDR3 here is CASSLAPRGTNLKNIQYF. The CDR3 DNA is TGTGCCAGCAGCTTAGCCCCCCGGGGGACGAATTTAAAAAACATTCAGTACTTC.

The V call is TRBV6-1, the J call TRBJ2-7; D gene unclear. The end of the DNA aligns better with TRBJ2-5, so the J call may be wrong. This CDR3 region has 15 residues. Germline-derived CDR1 and CDR2 are MNHNS and SASEGT. CDR3 in amino acids: CASSGDRVWGETQYF. DNA for the CDR3: TGTGCCAGCAGTGGTGATAGGGTATGGGGAGAGACCCAGTACTTC.

The rearrangement links TRBV9 to TRBJ2-3, with 9 bases aligning to TRBD1. This CDR3 spans 17 amino acids. Germline trimming cut 4 bases from V and 4 bases from J; bases unmatched to any gene: 13. Germline loops: CDR1 SGDLS, CDR2 YYNGEE. The DNA for the CDR3 is TGTGCCAGCAGCCCTCGAACAGGGGGCGAAGGGTCAGATACGCAGTATTTT. Translation gives CASSPRTGGEGSDTQYF.

As regards this clonotype: A read error is possible here, since a much larger clone lies one base away. The chain is built from TRBV10-3 and TRBJ1-2; D is uncertain. The V and J ends lost 10 bases and 10 bases respectively, with 16 bases between them. Germline CDR1 reads ENHRY; CDR2 reads SYGVKD. The CDR3 has 11 residues. CDR3 bases: TGTGCCACCTCCCCCGGGGAAGACTACACCTTC. As protein: CATSPGEDYTF.

On this clonotype itself: At one of its ends the junction is not consistent with the germline gene, which may arise from a read error. The chain recombines TRBV6-2 or TRBV6-3 with TRBJ2-5; D uncertain. The germline V gene encodes CDR1 MNHEY and CDR2 SVGEGT. The CDR3 totals 11 residues. The CDR3 DNA reads as TGTGCCGGCAGTTACCCGGAGACCCAGTACTTC. Translation: CAGSYPETQYF.

The genes are TRBV6-5 and TRBJ1-2; D gene unclear. Germline V gene data show CDR1 as MNHEY and CDR2 as SVGAGI. CDR3 length: 14 amino acids. V was trimmed by 2 bases and J by 7 bases, leaving 14 bases between them. The chain's CDR3 is CASSYRQRSSGYTF. DNA for the CDR3: TGTGCCAGCAGTTACCGGCAGCGGTCGAGTGGCTACACCTTC.

This clonotype has only a few counts. This chain links TRBV7-8 with TRBJ2-1, with 10 bases that match TRBD2. With 0 bases clipped from V and 6 bases from J, the junction kept 14 bases outside the gene matches. The germline V gene has CDR1 SGHVS and CDR2 FQNEAQ. This CDR3 is built from 19 residues. CDR3 nucleotide sequence: TGTGCCAGCAGCTTAGCGTTAGCGGGGGGCCCTACCCTCTCCAATGAGCAGTTCTTC. This translates into CASSLALAGGPTLSNEQFF.

The chain combines TRBV20-1 with TRBJ2-5; unclear D gene. CDR3 length: 12 amino acids. Trimming took off 3 bases at V and 4 bases at J, with 9 bases between the two ends. Germline CDR1 DFQATT, CDR2 SNEGSKA (reference sequence). CDR3 in amino acids: CSARETLETQYF. The CDR3 nucleotides read TGCAGTGCTAGGGAGACACTAGAGACCCAGTACTTC.